This T cell receptor (beta chain) was sequenced for a study of low-dose radiotherapy and immunotherapy resistance in tumors. Study summary: Fractions of 0.5 Gy went to Cohort 1 every 2 weeks, totaling 6.5 Gy. On cycle 1 day 1, patients started four cycles of oral aspirin 300 mg daily.

The donors' treatment consisted of nivolumab, ipilimumab, aspirin, low-dose cyclophosphamide and low-dose radiotherapy. Gene-specific TRAV and TRBV primers were used for first-strand cDNA, covering alpha and beta chains. TCR amplification used roughly 18 PCR cycles, a constant-region primer and a V-primer adapter. TCRdb fed the reads into MiXCR, producing one record per CDR3 protein. The repertoire holds roughly 10,000 distinct CDR3 sequences, with around half as singletons. The origin of this receptor is a human donor with advanced metastatic prostate, ovarian, gallbladder or colorectal cancer (not recorded which). This table probably holds off-target reads from a library built for another chain.

The CDR3 spells CASSVGTLGNTIYF. Written as DNA, the CDR3 is TGCGCCAGCAGCGTCGGGACACTTGGAAACACCATATATTTT. This rearrangement joins TRBV5-1 to TRBJ1-3; the D gene is possibly TRBD1 (6 bases). The germline V gene has CDR1 SGHRS and CDR2 YFSETQ. The CDR3 is made up of 14 amino acids. Deletions cut 4 bases from V and 3 bases from J, with 11 bases between.